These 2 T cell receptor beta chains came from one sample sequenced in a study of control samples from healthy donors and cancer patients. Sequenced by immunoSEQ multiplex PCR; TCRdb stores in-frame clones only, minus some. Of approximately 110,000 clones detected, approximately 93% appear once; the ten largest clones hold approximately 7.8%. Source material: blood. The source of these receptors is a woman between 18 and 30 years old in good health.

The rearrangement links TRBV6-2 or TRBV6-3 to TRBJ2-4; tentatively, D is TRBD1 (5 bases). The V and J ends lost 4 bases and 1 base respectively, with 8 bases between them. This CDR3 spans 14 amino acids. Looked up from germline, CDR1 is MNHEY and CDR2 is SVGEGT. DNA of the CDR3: TGTGCCAGCAGTTCAGGGATTGCCAAAAACATTCAGTACTTC. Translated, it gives CASSSGIAKNIQYF.

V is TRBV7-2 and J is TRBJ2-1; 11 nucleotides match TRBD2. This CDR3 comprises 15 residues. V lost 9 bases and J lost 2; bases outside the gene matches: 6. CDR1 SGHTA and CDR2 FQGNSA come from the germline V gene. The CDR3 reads CASHRSGGAYNEQFF. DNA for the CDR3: TGTGCCAGTCACCGTAGCGGGGGGGCCTACAATGAGCAGTTCTTC.